This T cell receptor beta chain emerged from a study of T cells in Graves' hyperthyroidism and ophthalmopathy. Study-level results: Most thyroid clonotypes that were expanded above 0.001 also turned up in blood.

This clonotype was observed many times. Its antigen is not identified. The germline V gene encodes CDR1 MNHNY and CDR2 SVGAGI (reference sequence). This CDR3 is built from 15 residues. The V end lost 2 bases, the J end lost 0 bases, and 10 bases lay between the germline ends. Ophthalmopathy patients had moderate-to-severe active disease, CAS ≥3, NOSPECS ≥4, and disease duration under 3 months. Clinical symptoms, serum thyroxine, TRAb, thyroid ultrasound and orbital computed tomography established diagnosis. Source material for PBMCs was 10 ml fresh peripheral blood. Amplified regions were TCR beta CDR3 sequences from RNA transcripts. HTBI primers drove first-round RT-PCR of the TCR CDR3. TCRdb itself ran the multiplex PCR reads through MiXCR, one entry per CDR3 protein. The sample lists about 600,000 distinct CDR3 sequences, about 14% seen once, with roughly 7.7% in the top ten.

The clonotype was recovered from a woman aged 18-35 years with Graves' ophthalmopathy. This chain connects TRBV6-6 to TRBJ1-1; D is perhaps TRBD1 (5 bases). The sample was blood. The CDR3 coding sequence is TGTGCCAGCAGTTACAAACAGGTTTTGAACACTGAAGCTTTCTTT. Amino acids: CASSYKQVLNTEAFF.